This T cell receptor beta chain appears in the sequencing data of a study of shared clonotypes between healthy human individuals. Overall study results and limits: Among donors, clonotype sharing was expected to be affected by sequencing depth. What limited the represented genetic and exposure-history diversity was the small number of donors.

The table came from immunoSEQ multiplex PCR; TCRdb's copy has only in-frame clones and leaves some out. This sample carries about 460,000 clones, approximately 77% of them seen once, and the ten largest clones take about 12%. As concerns this clone: Its antigen remains unknown. Only one base separates this from a far larger clonotype, so it likely reflects a read error.

The source is a woman aged 35 to 49 in good health. Some clones in this sample may be carry-over from other donors' samples. The specimen was PBMCs.

The CDR3 reads CANSLSGYGYTF. The CDR3 DNA is TGTGCCAACAGCTTATCCGGCTATGGCTACACCTTC. The chain links TRBV7-2 to TRBJ1-2; no firm D call. CDR3 length: 12 amino acids. Per the germline V gene, CDR1 is SGHTA and CDR2 is FQGNSA. The entire variable domain, with the rest obtained from reference TRBV7-2 and TRBJ1-2, is as follows: GAGVSQSPSNKVTEKGKDVELRCDPISGHTALYWYRQSLGQGLEFLIYFQGNSAPDKSGLPSDRFSAERTGGSVSTLTIQRTQQEDSAVYLCANSLSGYGYTFGSGTRLTVV.